This entry lists 32 T cell receptor beta chains sequenced from one sample in a study of blood T cell repertoires in COVID-19. Clones were sequenced by immunoSEQ multiplex PCR, and TCRdb holds only the in-frame ones, with some missing. The sample consists of about 410,000 clones, about 88% of them appearing once. Sequencing was done on a sample of peripheral blood. All receptors derive from a woman in her thirties or forties with COVID-19, enrolled during active disease.

This sequence joins TRBV28 and TRBJ1-2; D not certain. The germline V gene encodes CDR1 MDHEN and CDR2 SYDVKM. V lost 3 bases and J 3 bases, leaving 11 bases between the germline ends. The CDR3 covers 14 residues. In nucleotides, the CDR3 is TGTGCCAGCAGTTTGCCCGGGTTCGACTATGGCTACACCTTC. Translation gives CASSLPGFDYGYTF.

The CDR3 nucleotides read TGCAGCGTTGTCGGGGAGACCGGGGAGCTGTTTTTT. Encoded protein: CSVVGETGELFF. The rearrangement uses TRBV29-1 and TRBJ2-2; D might be TRBD2 (5 bases). This CDR3 comprises 12 residues. V lost 4 bases and J 5 bases, leaving 8 bases between the germline ends. The germline V gene encodes CDR1 SQVTM and CDR2 ANQGSEA.

The chain combines TRBV6-5 with TRBJ1-1, with D possibly TRBD1 on 5 matching bases. CDR3 length: 14 residues. Germline CDR1 MNHEY, CDR2 SVGAGI. V lost 4 bases to trimming and J lost 4 bases, with 13 bases between them. CDR3 residues: CASSWGGWGTEAFF. The DNA for the CDR3 is TGTGCCAGCAGTTGGGGGGGATGGGGCACTGAAGCTTTCTTT.

This clone was detected only once. This chain joins TRBV28 and TRBJ2-7; no definite D call. Germline CDR1 MDHEN, CDR2 SYDVKM. V lost 5 bases to trimming and J lost 2 bases, with 19 bases between them. There are 16 residues in the CDR3. CDR3 loop: CASSITGSRPPYEQYF. DNA for the CDR3: TGTGCCAGCAGTATCACCGGGTCTCGACCCCCCTACGAGCAGTACTTC.

As for this clone: In the same sample, other DNA sequences code for this CDR3. The rearrangement links TRBV5-1 to TRBJ2-5; D gene uncertain. CDR1 SGHRS and CDR2 YFSETQ come from the germline V gene. V was pared by 0 bases and J by 2 bases, with 8 bases between. The CDR3 contains 14 residues. The CDR3 DNA reads as TGCGCCAGCAGCTTGGAGTCAGGACAAGAGACCCAGTACTTC. Amino acids: CASSLESGQETQYF.

The chain joins TRBV14 to TRBJ1-3, with D unresolved. CDR3 size: 17 residues. CDR1 is SGHDN, CDR2 FVKESK, per germline. Trimming removed 4 bases from V and 2 bases from J, with 18 bases in between. CDR3 DNA: TGTGCCAGCAGCCTTTTTGCGGCCAGCCTCGCTGGAAACACCATATATTTT. Translated: CASSLFAASLAGNTIYF.

This chain uses TRBV18 with TRBJ1-5; weak D call: TRBD1 (5 bases). This CDR3 region has 12 residues. V was trimmed by 0 bases and J by 12 bases, leaving 9 bases between them. CDR1 and CDR2 (germline): KGHSH, LQKENI. As DNA, the CDR3 is TGTGCCAGCTCACCACCGTGGCAGGGCCAGCATTTT. This codes for CASSPPWQGQHF. Full variable domain (outside the CDR3, taken from reference TRBV18 and TRBJ1-5): NAGVMQNPRHLVRRRGQEARLRCSPMKGHSHVYWYRQLPEEGLKFMVYLQKENIIDESGMPKERFSAEFPKEGPSILRIQQVVRGDSAAYFCASSPPWQGQHFGDGTRLSIL.

The J gene is TRBJ2-1, the V gene TRBV7-2; D possibly corresponds to TRBD1 (7 bases). The V gene lost 0 bases and the J gene lost 9 bases, with 12 bases spanning the gap. Per the germline V gene, CDR1 is SGHTA and CDR2 is FQGNSA. The CDR3 has 14 residues. The CDR3 DNA sequence: TGTGCCAGCAGCTTAGCAGGGGGCGGGGTTGAGCAGTTCTTC. It codes for CASSLAGGGVEQFF.

The chain couples TRBV5-6 to TRBJ1-1; weak D call: TRBD1 (6 bases). CDR1 is SGHDT and CDR2 is YYEEEE in the germline V gene. The CDR3 loop spans 16 amino acids. V was cut by 0 bases and J by 0 bases, with 12 bases left in between. For the CDR3, the DNA is TGTGCCAGCAGCTTGGTTGTGGGGGCTATGAACACTGAAGCTTTCTTT. Residues: CASSLVVGAMNTEAFF. The whole variable domain, remainder taken from reference TRBV5-6 and TRBJ1-1, is DAGVTQSPTHLIKTRGQQVTLRCSPKSGHDTVSWYQQALGQGPQFIFQYYEEEERQRGNFPDRFSGHQFPNYSSELNVNALLLGDSALYLCASSLVVGAMNTEAFFGQGTRLTVV.

V is TRBV7-9 and J is TRBJ1-2; D is possibly TRBD1 (5 bases). The V end lost 4 bases, the J end lost 4 bases, and 10 bases lay between the germline ends. Germline CDR1 SEHNR, CDR2 FQNEAQ (reference sequence). This CDR3 has 13 amino acids. The CDR3 coding sequence is TGTGCCAGCAGCTCAAAGGACATCTATGGCTACACCTTC. As protein: CASSSKDIYGYTF.

The chain links TRBV6-6 to TRBJ1-4, with D possibly being TRBD1 (6 bases). This CDR3 comprises 15 residues. Germline lookup yields CDR1 MNHNY and CDR2 SVGAGI (reference sequence). V lost 6 bases, J lost 5 bases, and 16 bases lay in between. The CDR3 loop reads CASSRDKTLNEKLFF. Written as DNA, the CDR3 is TGTGCCAGCAGCCGGGACAAGACCTTAAATGAAAAACTGTTTTTT.

The chain links TRBV7-2 to TRBJ2-5; TRBD1 matches at 7 bases. This CDR3 is 14 amino acids long. The V gene end was trimmed by 6 bases and the J gene end by 5 bases; junction bases not matched to a gene: 9. Germline CDR1 is SGHTA and CDR2 is FQGNSA. The CDR3, as DNA: TGTGCCAGCAGTAATAACAGGGGCCGGGAGACCCAGTACTTC. Translation gives CASSNNRGRETQYF.

The rearrangement links TRBV4-3 to TRBJ1-4; D may be TRBD1 (5 bases). In germline, CDR1 is LGHNA, CDR2 YSLEER. The CDR3 length is 14 residues. V was clipped by 1 base and J by 4 bases, with 7 bases between them. CDR3 region: CASSQVGVNEKLFF. The CDR3 region has the DNA TGCGCCAGCAGCCAAGTAGGGGTTAATGAAAAACTGTTTTTT.

J is TRBJ1-5 and V is TRBV2; D call uncertain. The CDR3 length is 13 residues. Germline assignment: CDR1 SNHLY and CDR2 FYNNEI. V was shortened by 6 bases and J by 5 bases, with 11 bases between the two germline ends. The CDR3 sequence is CASSPWEDQPQHF. Here the CDR3 DNA reads TGTGCCAGCAGCCCCTGGGAGGATCAGCCCCAGCATTTT.

The V and J genes are TRBV5-8 and TRBJ1-4; 8 bases are a match to TRBD1. Trimming at V came to 4 bases and at J to 5 bases, leaving 7 bases not matched to a gene. This CDR3 has 15 amino acids. Germline V gives CDR1 SGHTS, CDR2 YDEGEE. The DNA for the CDR3 is TGTGCCAGCAGCCGAGGACAGGGCCGAAATGAAAAACTGTTTTTT. Amino acid sequence: CASSRGQGRNEKLFF.

This sequence joins TRBV7-8 and TRBJ2-7; perhaps TRBD1 as D (5 bases). The V end lost 4 bases, the J end lost 3 bases, and 22 bases lay between the germline ends. The CDR3 extends over 17 amino acids. CDR1 is SGHVS, CDR2 FQNEAQ, per germline. The CDR3 coding sequence is TGTGCCAGCAGCTATCTGATGGGGCCCTACCCCAACTACGAGCAGTACTTC. This encodes CASSYLMGPYPNYEQYF.

The V gene is TRBV5-8, the J gene TRBJ1-5; 11 nucleotides line up with TRBD1. CDR1 is SGHTS and CDR2 is YDEGEE in the germline V gene. This CDR3 is built from 15 residues. V shed 4 bases, J shed 5 bases, and the junction held 5 bases outside the gene matches. In DNA form, the CDR3 reads TGTGCCAGCAGCCAGGGGGACAGGGGGTATCAGCCCCAGCATTTT. Amino acid sequence: CASSQGDRGYQPQHF.

This chain joins TRBV9 and TRBJ2-5; 11 nucleotides align to TRBD1. Trimming at V came to 4 bases and at J to 0 bases, leaving 5 bases not matched to a gene. The CDR3 sequence is 16 residues long. The germline gives CDR1 SGDLS, CDR2 YYNGEE. CDR3 amino acids: CASSQGTGGYQETQYF. The CDR3 DNA sequence: TGTGCCAGCAGCCAAGGGACAGGGGGATACCAAGAGACCCAGTACTTC.

CDR3 sequence (DNA): TGTGCCAGCAGTTCCCCCCTGAGCGGTGAAGCTTTCTTT. Translated, it gives CASSSPLSGEAFF. The chain recombines TRBV6-5 with TRBJ1-1; D is uncertain. The CDR3 covers 13 residues. Trimming took off 4 bases at V and 7 bases at J, with 13 bases between the two ends. Germline V lookup: CDR1 MNHEY, CDR2 SVGAGI.

The V gene is TRBV12-3 or TRBV12-4, the J gene TRBJ1-2; D remains ambiguous. The CDR3 totals 11 residues. V lost 6 bases to trimming and J lost 5 bases, with 7 bases between them. CDR3 DNA sequence: TGTGCCAGCAGCCGTCTATATGGCTACACCTTC. Protein sequence: CASSRLYGYTF.

The J gene is TRBJ2-7, the V gene TRBV28, with 8 bases fitting TRBD2. V shed 5 bases, J shed 9 bases, and the junction held 9 bases outside the gene matches. CDR1 and CDR2 from the germline V gene are MDHEN and SYDVKM. The CDR3 is 13 amino acids. The CDR3 nucleotides read TGTGCCAGCAGTGAACTAGCGGCCCAGGGGCAGTACTTC. Its protein product is CASSELAAQGQYF. The variable domain in full, with the rest retrieved from reference TRBV28 and TRBJ2-7, is DVKVTQSSRYLVKRTGEKVFLECVQDMDHENMFWYRQDPGLGLRLIYFSYDVKMKEKGDIPEGYSVSREKKERFSLILESASTNQTSMYLCASSELAAQGQYFGPGTRLTVT.

The genes are TRBV19 and TRBJ1-1; D not resolved. Germline V gene sequence: CDR1 LNHDA, CDR2 SQIVND (reference sequence). V lost 5 bases and J lost 7, with 11 bases in between. The CDR3 sequence is 12 residues long. The CDR3 sequence: CASSLSPFEAFF. CDR3 DNA sequence: TGTGCCAGTAGTCTCTCCCCGTTTGAAGCTTTCTTT.

This clone has just one count. The rearrangement uses TRBV9 and TRBJ1-1; 7 bases match TRBD1. J gave up 11 bases and V 5 bases, and 18 bases lay outside the gene matches. The CDR3 loop spans 15 amino acids. The germline V gene has CDR1 SGDLS and CDR2 YYNGEE. This CDR3 is CASRTTDRVRDTAFF. Here the CDR3 DNA reads TGTGCCAGCAGAACCACCGACAGGGTAAGGGATACGGCTTTCTTT.

The V call is TRBV2, the J call TRBJ1-2; 8 positions match TRBD1. Germline trimming cut 6 bases from V and 5 bases from J; bases unmatched to any gene: 14. Germline CDR1 is SNHLY and CDR2 is FYNNEI. This CDR3 spans 16 amino acids. In DNA form, the CDR3 reads TGTGCCAGCAGGTGGGAGAACAGGGGGATACGGTATGGCTACACCTTC. This encodes CASRWENRGIRYGYTF.

The rearrangement links TRBV9 to TRBJ2-7, with 10 bases that match TRBD1. The CDR3 is 14 residues long. The V and J ends lost 0 bases and 4 bases, in that order; junction bases with no gene match: 1. In germline, CDR1 is SGDLS, CDR2 YYNGEE. CDR3 region: CASSVAGQGYEQYF. In DNA, the CDR3 is TGTGCCAGCAGCGTAGCGGGACAGGGGTACGAGCAGTACTTC.

The chain joins TRBV5-1 to TRBJ2-1; 7 nucleotides align to TRBD2. The trim removed 2 bases at V and 8 bases at J, leaving 1 base unmatched. CDR1 and CDR2 from the germline V gene are SGHRS and YFSETQ. The CDR3 runs to 12 residues. CDR3 protein: CASSFGGDEQFF. The CDR3 bases are TGCGCCAGCAGCTTTGGGGGGGATGAGCAGTTCTTC.

The chain is built from TRBV5-1 and TRBJ2-5, with D possibly matching TRBD2 (5 bases). The germline V gene has CDR1 SGHRS and CDR2 YFSETQ. Trimming removed 7 bases at V and 4 bases at J, with 14 bases between. The CDR3 contains 13 residues. The CDR3: CASGTSPGETQYF. In DNA, the CDR3 is TGCGCCAGCGGAACTAGTCCGGGAGAGACCCAGTACTTC.

The chain joins TRBV7-3 to TRBJ2-5; maybe TRBD1 (6 bases). The CDR3 is made up of 15 amino acids. The germline gives CDR1 SGHTA, CDR2 FQGTGA. The V end lost 6 bases, the J end lost 5 bases, and 19 bases lay between the germline ends. This CDR3 reads CASRKTGIPGETQYF. The CDR3 DNA is TGTGCCAGCAGGAAAACAGGGATTCCAGGGGAGACCCAGTACTTC.

J is TRBJ2-1 and V is TRBV5-1; TRBD2 aligns across 12 bases. CDR1 is SGHRS and CDR2 is YFSETQ in the germline V gene. V was clipped by 1 base and J by 9 bases; unmatched bases: 17. CDR3 size: 19 residues. This chain's CDR3 is CASSLSAPTSGRWSAEQFF. As DNA, the CDR3 is TGCGCCAGCAGCTTGTCGGCCCCGACTAGCGGGAGATGGTCCGCTGAGCAGTTCTTC.

V and J are TRBV28 and TRBJ2-5; 7 bases agree with TRBD1. The CDR3 length is 13 residues. Germline V gives CDR1 MDHEN, CDR2 SYDVKM. V dropped 6 bases and J dropped 1; count of bases not matched to a gene: 2. The DNA of the CDR3 is TGTGCCAGCAGGACAGGGCTCCAAGAGACCCAGTACTTC. Encoded protein: CASRTGLQETQYF. Together with reference TRBV28 and TRBJ2-5, the CDR3 gives the full variable domain: DVKVTQSSRYLVKRTGEKVFLECVQDMDHENMFWYRQDPGLGLRLIYFSYDVKMKEKGDIPEGYSVSREKKERFSLILESASTNQTSMYLCASRTGLQETQYFGPGTRLLVL.

This chain uses TRBV19 with TRBJ1-3; D unclear. This CDR3 is built from 12 residues. CDR1 is LNHDA, CDR2 SQIVND, per germline (reference sequence). V shed 10 bases and J shed 0 bases, with 7 bases lying between them. The CDR3 is CAIKSSGNTIYF. The CDR3 region has the DNA TGTGCCATCAAGAGCTCTGGAAACACCATATATTTT.

This clone was detected once. The chain combines TRBV9 with TRBJ1-2; 8 bases fit TRBD1. Germline V gene data show CDR1 as SGDLS and CDR2 as YYNGEE. V was clipped by 3 bases and J by 4 bases; unmatched bases: 14. The length of the CDR3 is 17 residues. The CDR3 sequence: CASSAQGQGEGGYGYTF. CDR3 coding DNA: TGTGCCAGCAGCGCCCAAGGACAGGGAGAGGGGGGCTATGGCTACACCTTC.